This T cell receptor beta chain originates from a study of shared clonotypes between healthy human individuals. Background on the study: The plates for each donor numbered three CD4 naive, three CD4 memory, two CD8 naive and one CD8 memory. Findings and caveats of the study: Sampling was confined to blood; repertoires within tissues likely differ.

Each PCR replicate from the sorted subsets contained 150 to 250 ng DNA, which is about 30,000 T cell genomes. TCRdb's table, derived via immunoSEQ multiplex PCR, lists solely in-frame clones and lacks some. The sample gives under 1,100,000 clones, around 78% of which show up once; 0.55% to 0.7% is in the top ten. In this sample, this clone turned up a few times. What it binds is not known. V lost 4 bases and J 8 bases, leaving 14 bases between the germline ends. The germline V gene encodes CDR1 MNHNY and CDR2 SVGAGI (reference sequence). The CDR3 consists of 13 residues. The sequencing sample was made of memory CD4+ T cells from PBMCs. The subset is: CD45RA-negative fraction. The V call is TRBV6-6, the J call TRBJ1-2; D perhaps matches TRBD1 (5 bases). The origin of this receptor is a young man in good health. Some clones in this sample may be carry-over from other donors' samples. In DNA form, the CDR3 reads TGTGCCAGCAGTTTCGGACAAAGAAGGGGCTACACCTTC. Translating it yields CASSFGQRRGYTF.